This T cell receptor (beta chain) was sequenced in a study of CD8 T cells in ankylosing spondylitis. Each CDR3 protein is one row after TCRdb ran MiXCR on the 5' RACE reads. The sample holds 150,000 to 200,000 distinct CDR3 sequences, approximately 10% seen once. This clonotype came up many times. Looked up from germline, CDR1 is SGHRS and CDR2 is YFSETQ. This CDR3 region has 16 residues. J lost 1 base, V lost 5 bases, and 8 bases had no gene match. The source material was blood, either unsorted or a sorted T cell fraction (not recorded which). The clonotype comes from a male donor with ankylosing spondylitis or in good health (not recorded which). The V call is TRBV5-1, the J call TRBJ2-1, with 8 bases aligning to TRBD1. The CDR3 loop reads CASSPQGAGSYNEQFF. For the CDR3, the DNA is TGCGCCAGCAGTCCGCAGGGGGCGGGTTCCTACAATGAGCAGTTCTTC.